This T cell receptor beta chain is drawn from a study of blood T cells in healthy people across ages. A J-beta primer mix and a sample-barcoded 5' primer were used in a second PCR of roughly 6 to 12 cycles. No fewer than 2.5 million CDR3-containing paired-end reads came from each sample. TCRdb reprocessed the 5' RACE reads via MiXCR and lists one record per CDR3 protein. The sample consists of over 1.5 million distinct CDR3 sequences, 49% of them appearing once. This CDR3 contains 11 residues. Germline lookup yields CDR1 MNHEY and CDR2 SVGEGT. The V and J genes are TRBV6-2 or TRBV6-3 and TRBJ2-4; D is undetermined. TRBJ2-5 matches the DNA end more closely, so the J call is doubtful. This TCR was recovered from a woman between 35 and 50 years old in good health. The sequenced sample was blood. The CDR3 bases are TGTGCCAGCAGGAATATAGAGACCCAGTACTTC. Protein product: CASRNIETQYF.